These 17 T cell receptor beta chains were all obtained from the same sample, sequenced in a study of T cell responses to AZD1222 COVID-19 vaccine. Assay: immunoSEQ multiplex PCR; the TCRdb copy retains only in-frame clones and omits some. The sample yields some 120,000 clones, around nine tenths seen once. Sequencing used peripheral blood, obtained on day 0 of AZD1222 vaccination. The receptors were gathered from an adult in good health.

V and J are TRBV6-5 and TRBJ2-5; D is unresolved. The V end lost 5 bases, the J end lost 2 bases, and 15 bases lay between the germline ends. The CDR3 loop spans 15 amino acids. Germline V gene sequence: CDR1 MNHEY, CDR2 SVGAGI. The CDR3 nucleotides read TGTGCCAGCAGTAACCCAGGTGGTGGACAAGAGACCCAGTACTTC. This encodes CASSNPGGGQETQYF.

J is TRBJ1-5 and V is TRBV9; weak D call: TRBD1 (6 bases). Germline lookup yields CDR1 SGDLS and CDR2 YYNGEE. This CDR3 has 14 amino acids. V lost 2 bases and J lost 1, with 7 bases in between. For the CDR3, the DNA is TGTGCCAGCAGCGTGGACAGCAGCAATCAGCCCCAGCATTTT. It translates to CASSVDSSNQPQHF.

The chain has TRBV25-1 and TRBJ2-1, with 10 nucleotides matching TRBD2. Trimming removed 5 bases from V and 4 bases from J; junction bases left unmatched: 2. This CDR3 spans 14 amino acids. Germline CDR1 and CDR2: MGHDK and SYGVNS. This CDR3 reads CASSTAGGYNEQFF. The DNA of the CDR3 is TGTGCCAGCAGTACAGCGGGGGGGTACAATGAGCAGTTCTTC.

V is TRBV9 and J is TRBJ2-7, with TRBD1 identical over 10 bases. This CDR3 has 14 amino acids. Per the germline V gene, CDR1 is SGDLS and CDR2 is YYNGEE. V was clipped by 7 bases and J by 2 bases; unmatched bases: 6. The CDR3 DNA follows: TGTGCCAGCGCGACCGGGACAGGGGCCTACGAGCAGTACTTC. It yields the protein CASATGTGAYEQYF.

This sequence joins TRBV6-1 and TRBJ1-5, with D possibly being TRBD1 (6 bases). The V end was cut by 1 base, the J end by 1 base, with 11 bases between. The CDR3 is made up of 16 amino acids. Germline CDR1 and CDR2: MNHNS and SASEGT. The CDR3 DNA sequence: TGTGCCAGCAGTGAAGGGGTCCAGGGGAGCAATCAGCCCCAGCATTTT. This codes for CASSEGVQGSNQPQHF.

The rearrangement uses TRBV14 and TRBJ1-4; D possibly corresponds to TRBD1 (6 bases). The CDR3 contains 13 residues. Looked up from germline, CDR1 is SGHDN and CDR2 is FVKESK. Trimming left V 1 base short and J 11 bases short, with 11 bases between. CDR3 sequence (DNA): TGTGCCAGCAGCCAAGTGAGGGGGGATAAACTGTTTTTT. Its protein product is CASSQVRGDKLFF.

This chain joins TRBV9 and TRBJ1-1; no clear D gene. Germline values: CDR1 SGDLS, CDR2 YYNGEE. This CDR3 has 15 residues. The V end was cut by 0 bases, the J end by 1 base, with 10 bases between. The CDR3 nucleotides read TGTGCCAGCAGCGTAGGTCGCCAGCCGAACACTGAAGCTTTCTTT. Translated: CASSVGRQPNTEAFF.

Only one count was recorded for this clone. The V and J genes are TRBV7-3 and TRBJ2-2; 11 bases line up with TRBD1. V lost 0 bases, J lost 5 bases, and 5 bases stayed unmatched. There are 17 residues in the CDR3. Germline loops: CDR1 SGHTA, CDR2 FQGTGA. CDR3 coding DNA: TGTGCCAGCAGCTTAACTGGACAGGGGGCGCGGACCGGGGAGCTGTTTTTT. Its translation: CASSLTGQGARTGELFF.

V and J are TRBV5-1 and TRBJ2-2; no clear D gene. The V and J ends lost 3 bases and 2 bases respectively, with 2 bases between them. The CDR3 runs to 12 residues. Germline-derived CDR1 and CDR2 are SGHRS and YFSETQ. The CDR3 bases are TGCGCCAGCAGCTATAACACCGGGGAGCTGTTTTTT. Translating it yields CASSYNTGELFF.

This chain links TRBV6-5 with TRBJ2-7, with D possibly matching TRBD1 (6 bases). This CDR3 spans 15 amino acids. From germline, CDR1 is MNHEY and CDR2 SVGAGI. The V and J ends lost 5 bases and 3 bases respectively, with 17 bases between them. The CDR3 nucleotides are TGTGCCAGCAGTCAAACCGGGACACAGATCTACGAGCAGTACTTC. It translates to CASSQTGTQIYEQYF.

The chain has TRBV7-3 and TRBJ2-6; TRBD1 might be the D (5 bases). Germline V CDR1 and CDR2: SGHTA, FQGTGA. The length of the CDR3 is 17 residues. Trimming removed 0 bases from V and 4 bases from J, with 13 bases in between. The CDR3 DNA reads as TGTGCCAGCAGCTTAACGGGGCGACGGGCCGGGGCCAACGTCCTGACTTTC. Protein: CASSLTGRRAGANVLTF.

This clone was seen a single time. V and J are TRBV7-8 and TRBJ1-5; D not resolved. The germline V and J ends were trimmed by 1 base and 3 bases, with 7 bases remaining between them. The CDR3 is 14 amino acids. Germline values: CDR1 SGHVS, CDR2 FQNEAQ. The CDR3 protein is CASSLVFNNQPQHF. CDR3 nucleotide sequence: TGTGCCAGCAGCTTAGTTTTTAACAATCAGCCCCAGCATTTT. The full variable domain, its missing parts supplied by reference TRBV7-8 and TRBJ1-5, is GAGVSQSPRYKVAKRGQDVALRCDPISGHVSLFWYQQALGQGPEFLTYFQNEAQLDKSGLPSDRFFAERPEGSVSTLKIQRTQQEDSAVYLCASSLVFNNQPQHFGDGTRLSIL.

The rearrangement joins TRBV6-5 to TRBJ1-5, with D possibly matching TRBD1 (6 bases). V was cut by 2 bases and J by 7 bases, with 12 bases left in between. The germline V gene encodes CDR1 MNHEY and CDR2 SVGAGI. The CDR3 spans 14 residues. The DNA for the CDR3 is TGTGCCAGCAGTTACGTACAGGGCGGGCAGCCCCAGCATTTT. This codes for CASSYVQGGQPQHF.

The J gene is TRBJ2-5, the V gene TRBV7-2; possible D gene TRBD1, 5 bases. The V end was cut by 4 bases, the J end by 5 bases, with 17 bases between. Germline V gene lookup returns CDR1 SGHTA and CDR2 FQGNSA. The CDR3 is 15 amino acids. Written as DNA, the CDR3 is TGTGCCAGCAGCTCAAACGCTCAGGGTAGGGAGACCCAGTACTTC. Translation gives CASSSNAQGRETQYF.

The chain has TRBV7-9 and TRBJ1-1; D is unclear. Deletions cut 4 bases from V and 1 base from J, with 13 bases between. Germline CDR1 SEHNR, CDR2 FQNEAQ (reference sequence). The CDR3 totals 15 residues. The CDR3 DNA reads TGTGCCAGCAGCTCCTCCTCCGCTGGGAACACTGAAGCTTTCTTT. Translating gives CASSSSSAGNTEAFF. Full variable domain (remainder filled in from reference TRBV7-9 and TRBJ1-1): DTGVSQNPRHKITKRGQNVTFRCDPISEHNRLYWYRQTLGQGPEFLTYFQNEAQLEKSRLLSDRFSAERPKGSFSTLEIQRTEQGDSAMYLCASSSSSAGNTEAFFGQGTRLTVV.

This clone was detected only once. The chain recombines TRBV6-4 with TRBJ2-3, with D perhaps given as TRBD1 or TRBD2 (5 bases each). The CDR3 sequence is 14 residues long. Germline V gives CDR1 MRHNA, CDR2 SNTAGT. Trimming left V 2 bases short and J 1 base short, with 7 bases between. The CDR3 sequence: CASSDRGGTDTQYF. For the CDR3, the DNA is TGTGCCAGCAGTGACCGGGGCGGCACAGATACGCAGTATTTT.

The chain is built from TRBV6-5 and TRBJ2-1, with a possible D match to TRBD2 (5 bases). Germline-derived CDR1 and CDR2 are MNHEY and SVGAGI. V was shortened by 10 bases and J by 1 base, with 11 bases between the two germline ends. This CDR3 is 13 amino acids long. In nucleotides, the CDR3 is TGTGCCACCTGCCGGGGTTCCTACAATGAGCAGTTCTTC. Amino acids: CATCRGSYNEQFF.